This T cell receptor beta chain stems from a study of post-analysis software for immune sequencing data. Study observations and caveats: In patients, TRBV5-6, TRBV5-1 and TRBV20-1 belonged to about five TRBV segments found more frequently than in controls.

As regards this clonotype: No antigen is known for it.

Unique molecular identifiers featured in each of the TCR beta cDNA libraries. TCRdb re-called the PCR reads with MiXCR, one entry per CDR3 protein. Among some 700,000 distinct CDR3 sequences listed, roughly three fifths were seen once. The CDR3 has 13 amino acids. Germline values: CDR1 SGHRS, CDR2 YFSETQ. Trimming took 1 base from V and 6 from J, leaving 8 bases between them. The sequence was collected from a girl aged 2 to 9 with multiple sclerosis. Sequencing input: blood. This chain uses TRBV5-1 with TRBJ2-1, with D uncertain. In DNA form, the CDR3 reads TGCGCCAGCAGCTTGCAACCATCCAATGAGCAGTTCTTC. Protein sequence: CASSLQPSNEQFF. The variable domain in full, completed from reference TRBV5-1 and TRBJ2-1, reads KAGVTQTPRYLIKTRGQQVTLSCSPISGHRSVSWYQQTPGQGLQFLFEYFSETQRNKGNFPGRFSGRQFSNSRSEMNVSTLELGDSALYLCASSLQPSNEQFFGPGTRLTVL.